These 9 T cell receptor beta chains were all obtained from the same sample, sequenced in a study of blood T cell repertoires in COVID-19 (dated by TCRdb to about 2020). Preparation of the library involved the immunoSEQ multiplex PCR assay. Not all clones reach the TCRdb copy of this immuneACCESS table, which keeps in-frame sequences only. Checked studies attribute under half of the gap to unresolved V genes and leave the rest unexplained. Counted in this sample were around 250,000 clones; approximately 90% of them appeared once. The ten largest clones take up around 3% of the sample. Material for sequencing was peripheral blood. The receptors originated from a woman in her twenties or thirties with active or convalescent COVID-19.

The chain has TRBV7-2 and TRBJ1-1; D is unresolved. The ends were cut back, 1 base at V and 2 bases at J, with 5 bases in the middle. The CDR3 has 13 amino acids. CDR1 and CDR2 (germline): SGHTA, FQGNSA. CDR3 protein: CASSLVHNTEAFF. CDR3 bases: TGTGCCAGCAGCTTAGTACACAACACTGAAGCTTTCTTT. The full variable domain, in which reference TRBV7-2 and TRBJ1-1 provide the parts outside the CDR3, is GAGVSQSPSNKVTEKGKDVELRCDPISGHTALYWYRQSLGQGLEFLIYFQGNSAPDKSGLPSDRFSAERTGGSVSTLTIQRTQQEDSAVYLCASSLVHNTEAFFGQGTRLTVV.

This chain links TRBV5-1 with TRBJ1-1; D gene unclear. The CDR3 runs to 14 residues. V dropped 0 bases and J dropped 4 bases, with 10 bases sitting between them. CDR1 is SGHRS and CDR2 is YFSETQ in the germline V gene. The CDR3 DNA sequence: TGCGCCAGCAGCTTGGACCACTCCGGCACTGAAGCTTTCTTT. It yields the protein CASSLDHSGTEAFF.

V gene TRBV9 combines with J gene TRBJ2-2; D not resolved. CDR1 SGDLS and CDR2 YYNGEE come from the germline V gene. CDR3 size: 14 residues. The V gene lost 0 bases and the J gene lost 4 bases, with 7 bases spanning the gap. This chain's CDR3 is CASSVDSSTGELFF. DNA of the CDR3: TGTGCCAGCAGCGTAGATAGTAGCACCGGGGAGCTGTTTTTT.

This clone was detected only once. This chain uses TRBV6-6 with TRBJ2-3; weak D call: TRBD2 (6 bases). The CDR3 totals 14 residues. Germline CDR1 is MNHNY and CDR2 is SVGAGI (reference sequence). V was trimmed by 5 bases and J by 6 bases, leaving 15 bases between them. CDR3 nucleotides: TGTGCCAGCAGTACCGGGACTTCCGCGGATACGCAGTATTTT. It yields the protein CASSTGTSADTQYF.

J is TRBJ2-5 and V is TRBV6-2 or TRBV6-3; the D gene is possibly TRBD1 (6 bases). V dropped 4 bases and J dropped 7 bases, with 22 bases sitting between them. The CDR3 extends over 16 amino acids. CDR1 and CDR2 from the germline V gene are MNHEY and SVGEGT. The CDR3 region has the DNA TGTGCCAGCAGTTTGGATACTGGCGGTCCCAGGGGGACCCAGTACTTC. Translated: CASSLDTGGPRGTQYF.

This clone showed up just a few times. J is TRBJ1-6 and V is TRBV6-6; perhaps TRBD1 as D (6 bases). The CDR3 is 14 residues long. The V end was cut by 6 bases, the J end by 8 bases, with 14 bases between. Germline V gene sequence: CDR1 MNHNY, CDR2 SVGAGI (reference sequence). The CDR3 region is CASSRRGGDSPLHF. The CDR3 nucleotides read TGTGCCAGCAGCCGCAGGGGTGGTGATTCACCCCTCCACTTT.

The J gene is TRBJ2-7, the V gene TRBV7-6, with 7 bases that match TRBD1. The CDR3 length is 14 residues. Germline CDR1 SGHVS, CDR2 FNYEAQ. V gave up 5 bases and J gave up 2 bases; unmatched junction bases: 6. The CDR3 protein is CASSQRQGPYEQYF. In DNA, the CDR3 is TGTGCCAGCAGCCAAAGACAGGGACCCTACGAGCAGTACTTC.

This CDR3 is CASSPAAAVGEAFF. DNA of the CDR3: TGTGCCAGCAGCCCCGCCGCGGCCGTGGGTGAAGCTTTCTTT. The V and J genes are TRBV7-6 and TRBJ1-1, with D unclear. CDR1 and CDR2 (germline): SGHVS, FNYEAQ. V was cut by 5 bases and J by 7 bases, with 17 bases left in between. This CDR3 has 14 amino acids.

The genes are TRBV2 and TRBJ1-6; D is possibly TRBD1 (6 bases). Trimming shortened V by 6 bases and J by 4 bases, and 16 bases separated the two germline ends. Germline CDR1 and CDR2: SNHLY and FYNNEI. The CDR3 spans 16 residues. CDR3 DNA sequence: TGTGCCAGCAGCCGGGGGGGGGCGCAGTATAATTCACCCCTCCACTTT. Translation: CASSRGGAQYNSPLHF. The variable domain in full, completed from reference TRBV2 and TRBJ1-6, reads EPEVTQTPSHQVTQMGQEVILRCVPISNHLYFYWYRQILGQKVEFLVSFYNNEISEKSEIFDDQFSVERPDGSNFTLKIRSTKLEDSAMYFCASSRGGAQYNSPLHFGNGTRLTVT.